These 9 T cell receptor beta chains originate from one sample sequenced in a study of cytomegalovirus exposure and HLA in healthy donors. PCR amplification relied on 60 Vbeta primers (plus 13 Jbeta primers). Produced via immunoSEQ multiplex PCR; TCRdb's table is partial and in-frame only. The sample has about 100,000 clones, about 80% seen once; the top ten hold about 4.3%. The specimen sequenced was PBMCs. All receptors come from a man aged 40-55 years in good health and CMV-seronegative.

The chain uses TRBV7-2 and TRBJ1-1; D is perhaps TRBD1 (6 bases). The V gene's germline CDR1 is SGHTA and CDR2 FQGNSA. The V end lost 0 bases, the J end lost 1 base, and 9 bases lay between the germline ends. CDR3 length: 15 amino acids. CDR3 loop: CASSLAPGANTEAFF. The CDR3 DNA is TGTGCCAGCAGCTTAGCCCCAGGGGCGAACACTGAAGCTTTCTTT.

This chain links TRBV12-5 with TRBJ1-2; D uncertain. With 1 base removed from V and 8 bases from J, the gap between germline ends came to 17 bases. The CDR3 is 15 residues long. CDR1 is LGHNT and CDR2 is FRNRAP in the germline V gene. CDR3 coding DNA: TGTGCTAGTGGTTTGGGAACCGGGATCGGGAGAGGCTACACCTTC. This codes for CASGLGTGIGRGYTF.

The CDR3 is CASSLGDYTDTQYF. CDR3 DNA: TGTGCCAGCAGCTTAGGGGACTACACAGATACGCAGTATTTT. The V call is TRBV11-2, the J call TRBJ2-3, with TRBD2 matching over 7 bases. This CDR3 has 14 residues. With V trimmed by 1 base and J by 2 bases, 0 bases remained unmatched. CDR1 is SGHAT, CDR2 FQNNGV, per germline. Full variable domain (missing parts from reference TRBV11-2 and TRBJ2-3): EAGVAQSPRYKIIEKRQSVAFWCNPISGHATLYWYQQILGQGPKLLIQFQNNGVVDDSQLPKDRFSAERLKGVDSTLKIQPAKLEDSAVYLCASSLGDYTDTQYFGPGTRLTVL.

The chain carries TRBV6-6 and TRBJ2-3; D might be TRBD2 (7 bases). The CDR3 is 16 residues long. The germline gives CDR1 MNHNY, CDR2 SVGAGI (reference sequence). Trimming cost V 7 bases and J 3 bases, with 20 bases left between them. CDR3: CASTPIGGGPTDTQYF. The CDR3 DNA reads as TGTGCCAGCACCCCAATCGGCGGGGGCCCTACAGATACGCAGTATTTT.

The V call is TRBV27, the J call TRBJ1-2, with 11 bases lining up with TRBD1. CDR3 size: 15 residues. The germline gives CDR1 MNHEY, CDR2 SMNVEV (reference sequence). V lost 5 bases and J lost 4; bases outside the gene matches: 6. The DNA of the CDR3 is TGTGCCAGCAGTCCCGGGACAGGGGGGGCCTATGGCTACACCTTC. Its protein product is CASSPGTGGAYGYTF.

The CDR3 nucleotides are TGTGCCACGGAATCTCAGGGGACGCAGTATTTT. Its protein is CATESQGTQYF. This chain links TRBV14 with TRBJ2-3; tentatively, D is TRBD1 (6 bases). The germline V gene encodes CDR1 SGHDN and CDR2 FVKESK. V lost 10 bases to trimming and J lost 9 bases, with 14 bases between them. CDR3 length equals 11 residues.

This clone was seen more than once but under ten times. This rearrangement joins TRBV5-1 to TRBJ2-1; perhaps TRBD1 as D (6 bases). The germline V gene has CDR1 SGHRS and CDR2 YFSETQ. Trimming removed 1 base at V and 5 bases at J, with 13 bases between. CDR3 length: 15 amino acids. The CDR3 spells CASSLLGTHNNEQFF. CDR3 nucleotides: TGCGCCAGCAGCTTGCTGGGGACACACAACAATGAGCAGTTCTTC.

The V and J genes are TRBV7-3 and TRBJ2-2; D not certain. The CDR3 extends over 14 amino acids. With 4 bases removed from V and 2 bases from J, the gap between germline ends came to 8 bases. The germline V gene has CDR1 SGHTA and CDR2 FQGTGA. The CDR3 loop is CASSSEVNTGELFF. The CDR3 region has the DNA TGTGCCAGCAGCTCAGAAGTCAACACCGGGGAGCTGTTTTTT.

The CDR3 is CASSFSGGPYNEQFF. Here the CDR3 DNA reads TGTGCCAGCAGTTTTAGCGGGGGGCCATACAATGAGCAGTTCTTC. The rearrangement uses TRBV7-6 and TRBJ2-1, with 10 bases matching TRBD2. The CDR3 totals 15 residues. Germline V gives CDR1 SGHVS, CDR2 FNYEAQ. V shed 6 bases, J shed 4 bases, and the junction held 6 bases outside the gene matches.